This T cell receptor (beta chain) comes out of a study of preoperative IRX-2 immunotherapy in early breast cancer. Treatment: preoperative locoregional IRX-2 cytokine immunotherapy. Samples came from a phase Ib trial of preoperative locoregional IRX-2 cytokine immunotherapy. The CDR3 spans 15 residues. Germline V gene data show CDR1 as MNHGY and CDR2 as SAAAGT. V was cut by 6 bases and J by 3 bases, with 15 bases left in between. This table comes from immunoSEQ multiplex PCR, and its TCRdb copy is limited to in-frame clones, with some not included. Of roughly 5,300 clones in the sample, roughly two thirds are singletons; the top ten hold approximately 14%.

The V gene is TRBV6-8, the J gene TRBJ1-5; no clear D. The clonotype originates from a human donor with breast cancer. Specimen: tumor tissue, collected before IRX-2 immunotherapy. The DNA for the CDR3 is TGTGCCAGCAGCCAACGAGGAGGGAACAATCAGCCCCAGCATTTT. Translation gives CASSQRGGNNQPQHF.